This T cell receptor beta chain was captured by sequencing in a study of OX40 agonist ivuxolimab in advanced cancers. Overall study: The treatment was a fully human IgG2 OX40 agonist, ivuxolimab. About 44% of patients had received prior checkpoint inhibitor therapy.

Systemic immunosuppression or autoimmune disease history was grounds to exclude patients. On this clone itself: Antigen: not known. An end of the junction differs from the germline gene, which may be a read error.

Overall study findings and caveats: Some nonresponders likewise displayed low normalized T-cell clonal expansion.

Germline V gene sequence: CDR1 PRHDT, CDR2 FYEKMQ (reference sequence). The CDR3 covers 14 residues. TCRdb's copy holds only in-frame clones and misses some; the assay was immunoSEQ multiplex PCR. Found here are more than 15,000 clones, 85% to 90% of them singletons; the top ten hold just over 65%. The gene calls are TRBV13 and TRBJ2-2, with 7 bases identical to TRBD2. The sequencing used CD4+ or CD8+ T cells sorted from blood, collected in a trial of the OX40 agonist ivuxolimab. The receptor's source is an adult with an advanced solid tumor such as melanoma, head and neck, liver or kidney cancer. The CDR3 nucleotides are TGTGCCAGCAACTTAGCGGGCCACACCGGGGAGCTGTTTTTT. It specifies CASNLAGHTGELFF.